These 17 T cell receptor beta chains were sequenced from one sample in a study of CD8+ T cells in alopecia areata. It was cDNA, reverse transcribed from extracted RNA, that served as the sequencing template. Some clones are missing from TCRdb's copy, which holds only in-frame ones; the method was immunoSEQ multiplex PCR. This sample has about 130,000 clones, with approximately 58% found just once. Sequenced here: CD4+ T cells sorted from blood, sampled at week 0. The receptor source for this set is a human donor with alopecia areata.

This sequence joins TRBV7-3 and TRBJ2-5, with no clear D. Trimming removed 5 bases from V and 0 bases from J, with 4 bases in between. There are 12 residues in the CDR3. CDR1 and CDR2 (germline): SGHTA, FQGTGA. CDR3 sequence reads: CASSGDQETQYF. In DNA form, the CDR3 reads TGTGCCAGCAGCGGGGACCAAGAGACCCAGTACTTC.

This rearrangement joins TRBV5-1 to TRBJ2-5; TRBD1 is a possible D gene (6 bases). V was trimmed by 0 bases and J by 1 base, leaving 10 bases between them. This CDR3 spans 15 amino acids. Germline-derived CDR1 and CDR2 are SGHRS and YFSETQ. CDR3 DNA sequence: TGCGCCAGCAGCTTGGCGGGCAGGGGCCAAGAGACCCAGTACTTC. This codes for CASSLAGRGQETQYF.

The chain combines TRBV2 with TRBJ2-5, with D possibly being TRBD1 (6 bases). The CDR3 is made up of 13 amino acids. Per germline, CDR1 SNHLY and CDR2 FYNNEI. V was pared by 4 bases and J by 4 bases, with 10 bases between. This chain's CDR3 is CASSGGLGETQYF. The CDR3 DNA is TGTGCCAGCAGTGGGGGGCTTGGAGAGACCCAGTACTTC.

This chain connects TRBV6-6 to TRBJ1-5, with a possible D match to TRBD1 (5 bases). This CDR3 region has 16 residues. Germline-derived CDR1 and CDR2 are MNHNY and SVGAGI (reference sequence). V lost 4 bases, J lost 5 bases, and 18 bases lay in between. CDR3 nucleotides: TGTGCCAGCAGTTCAGGTTGGGGGGATGCTGATCAGCCCCAGCATTTT. Its protein is CASSSGWGDADQPQHF.

The V and J genes are TRBV7-2 and TRBJ1-5; perhaps TRBD1 as D (6 bases). CDR1 is SGHTA and CDR2 is FQGNSA in the germline V gene. V was shortened by 1 base and J by 4 bases, with 11 bases between the two germline ends. The length of the CDR3 is 15 residues. In nucleotides, the CDR3 is TGTGCCAGCAGCTTAGGTACAGGGATGAATCAGCCCCAGCATTTT. Encoded protein: CASSLGTGMNQPQHF.

The CDR3 loop reads CASRDSLSNQPQHF. The DNA for the CDR3 is TGTGCCAGCAGGGACAGCCTTAGCAATCAGCCCCAGCATTTT. J is TRBJ1-5 and V is TRBV2, with a possible D match to TRBD1 (6 bases). Trimming left V 6 bases short and J 0 bases short, with 9 bases between. The CDR3 spans 14 residues. The germline V gene has CDR1 SNHLY and CDR2 FYNNEI.

The V and J genes are TRBV2 and TRBJ1-4; tentative D call: TRBD1 (5 bases). Germline CDR1 and CDR2: SNHLY and FYNNEI. The V end lost 8 bases, the J end lost 8 bases, and 15 bases lay between the germline ends. The CDR3 is 13 residues long. CDR3 residues: CASSTGGWEKLFF. In DNA form, the CDR3 reads TGTGCCAGCTCAACTGGGGGATGGGAAAAACTGTTTTTT. Drawing the rest from reference TRBV2 and TRBJ1-4, the complete variable domain is EPEVTQTPSHQVTQMGQEVILRCVPISNHLYFYWYRQILGQKVEFLVSFYNNEISEKSEIFDDQFSVERPDGSNFTLKIRSTKLEDSAMYFCASSTGGWEKLFFGSGTQLSVL.

This clone has only a few counts. The chain combines TRBV2 with TRBJ2-3; D unclear. Trimming took off 5 bases at V and 2 bases at J, with 8 bases between the two ends. The CDR3 length is 13 residues. CDR1 and CDR2 (germline): SNHLY, FYNNEI. The CDR3 DNA reads as TGTGCCAGCAGTTTGTCTTACACAGATACGCAGTATTTT. Protein sequence: CASSLSYTDTQYF.

The rearrangement uses TRBV5-1 and TRBJ2-4; 10 nucleotides agree with TRBD1. CDR1 and CDR2 (germline): SGHRS, YFSETQ. The V segment lost 3 bases and the J segment 1 base; nucleotides outside the gene matches: 1. The CDR3 runs 15 residues. The CDR3 region is CASSSGQGAKNIQYF. CDR3 bases: TGCGCCAGCAGCTCGGGACAGGGGGCCAAAAACATTCAGTACTTC.

The J gene is TRBJ2-3, the V gene TRBV18; D is unresolved. This CDR3 comprises 12 residues. The V and J ends lost 4 bases and 2 bases respectively, with 4 bases between them. Germline V gene lookup returns CDR1 KGHSH and CDR2 LQKENI. The DNA of the CDR3 is TGTGCCAGCTCACAGTCCACAGATACGCAGTATTTT. Translated: CASSQSTDTQYF.

The chain is built from TRBV7-2 and TRBJ1-5; D is uncertain. Trimming took 4 bases from V and 4 from J, leaving 5 bases between them. Germline CDR1 and CDR2: SGHTA and FQGNSA. CDR3 length: 12 residues. CDR3 sequence: CASSSPNQPQHF. CDR3 DNA sequence: TGTGCCAGCAGCTCTCCGAATCAGCCCCAGCATTTT.

The J gene is TRBJ2-5, the V gene TRBV5-1; 10 nucleotides line up with TRBD2. This CDR3 has 16 amino acids. The trim removed 6 bases at V and 2 bases at J, leaving 10 bases unmatched. Germline CDR1 SGHRS, CDR2 YFSETQ. CDR3 coding DNA: TGCGCCAGCACTCCACGCACTAGCGGGGCACAAGAGACCCAGTACTTC. Amino acids: CASTPRTSGAQETQYF.

The chain combines TRBV5-6 with TRBJ2-4; no definite D call. The V and J ends lost 4 bases and 3 bases respectively, with 5 bases between them. Germline V gives CDR1 SGHDT, CDR2 YYEEEE. The CDR3 has 12 amino acids. The CDR3 protein is CASSENKNIQYF. CDR3 in DNA: TGTGCCAGCAGCGAAAACAAAAACATTCAGTACTTC.

This rearrangement joins TRBV4-1 to TRBJ1-2; possibly TRBD1 for D (5 bases). CDR3 size: 15 residues. CDR1 is MGHRA, CDR2 YSYEKL, per germline. V gave up 4 bases and J gave up 2 bases, with 14 bases separating them. The CDR3 region has the DNA TGCGCCAGCAGCCCCGCCGGGGCCAGGAACTATGGCTACACCTTC. It yields the protein CASSPAGARNYGYTF.

This clone occurred a few times. V gene TRBV18 combines with J gene TRBJ2-5; 8 bases fit TRBD1. In germline, CDR1 is KGHSH, CDR2 LQKENI. J lost 2 bases, V lost 3 bases, and 2 bases had no gene match. The CDR3 sequence is 14 residues long. This chain's CDR3 is CASSPTGDQETQYF. In DNA form, the CDR3 reads TGTGCCAGCTCACCGACAGGGGATCAAGAGACCCAGTACTTC.

The chain couples TRBV6-1 to TRBJ2-5; 8 nucleotides align to TRBD1. The CDR3 contains 14 residues. With V trimmed by 5 bases and J by 4 bases, 6 bases remained unmatched. CDR1 is MNHNS, CDR2 SASEGT, per germline. The CDR3 loop is CASSTRTGLETQYF. CDR3 sequence (DNA): TGTGCCAGCAGTACCCGGACAGGGCTAGAGACCCAGTACTTC.

This sequence joins TRBV5-1 and TRBJ1-5, with 7 nucleotides matching TRBD1. Germline assignment: CDR1 SGHRS and CDR2 YFSETQ. V was pared by 3 bases and J by 0 bases, with 6 bases of the junction left unmatched. The CDR3 is 16 residues long. CDR3 sequence (DNA): TGCGCCAGCAGCTACCGGGACAGCTATAGCAATCAGCCCCAGCATTTT. Residues: CASSYRDSYSNQPQHF.